The next 10 T cell receptor beta chains were all read from a single sample in a study of cytomegalovirus exposure and HLA in healthy donors. Vbeta (60) and Jbeta (13) primers were used in the PCR. Assay: immunoSEQ multiplex PCR; the TCRdb copy retains only in-frame clones and omits some. The sample's table shows about 130,000 clones. Sequenced material: PBMCs. These TCRs come from a man in his forties or fifties in good health and CMV-seronegative.

Comments on this clone: The same CDR3 can be traced to other DNA sequences in this sample. The CDR3 protein is CASSGLAGVQGNTGELFF. The CDR3 DNA sequence: TGTGCCAGCAGCGGACTAGCGGGGGTCCAAGGGAACACCGGGGAGCTGTTTTTT. The chain employs TRBV2 and TRBJ2-2, with 13 nucleotides matching TRBD2. V lost 6 bases, J lost 1 base, and 8 bases stayed unmatched. The germline V gene encodes CDR1 SNHLY and CDR2 FYNNEI. CDR3 length: 18 residues.

The J gene is TRBJ2-3, the V gene TRBV7-9, with D tentatively TRBD1 (6 bases). The CDR3 spans 15 residues. CDR1 and CDR2 (germline): SEHNR, FQNEAQ (reference sequence). V was pared by 1 base and J by 2 bases, with 10 bases between. The CDR3 nucleotides are TGTGCCAGCAGCTTAGTTGACAGGTTCACAGATACGCAGTATTTT. Translation: CASSLVDRFTDTQYF.

The V call is TRBV7-2, the J call TRBJ1-1; D may be TRBD1 (5 bases). The CDR3 loop spans 18 amino acids. The V end was cut by 5 bases, the J end by 4 bases, with 26 bases between. Germline CDR1 and CDR2: SGHTA and FQGNSA. DNA of the CDR3: TGTGCCAGCAGCCTCCGACAGATAGGAGGGCAAGGTCCCACTGAAGCTTTCTTT. This sequence encodes CASSLRQIGGQGPTEAFF.

The rearrangement links TRBV7-8 to TRBJ2-7; D unclear. The CDR3 covers 14 residues. CDR1 and CDR2 from the germline V gene are SGHVS and FQNEAQ. V was trimmed by 1 base and J by 3 bases, leaving 10 bases between them. CDR3 coding DNA: TGTGCCAGCAGCTTAGGTCCGAGAAACTACGAGCAGTACTTC. Translating gives CASSLGPRNYEQYF.

The chain's CDR3 is CASSEAGLTPTGNTIYF. The CDR3 region has the DNA TGTGCCAGCAGTGAAGCGGGCCTCACACCGACTGGAAACACCATATATTTT. The V call is TRBV6-1, the J call TRBJ1-3; D is uncertain. This CDR3 contains 17 residues. The germline gives CDR1 MNHNS, CDR2 SASEGT. Trimming removed 0 bases from V and 2 bases from J, with 14 bases in between.

V gene TRBV2 combines with J gene TRBJ1-5, with D perhaps TRBD1 (5 bases). Germline-derived CDR1 and CDR2 are SNHLY and FYNNEI. This CDR3 comprises 14 residues. V was shortened by 7 bases and J by 2 bases, with 12 bases between the two germline ends. The CDR3, as DNA: TGTGCCAGCAAAGCGGGGCATGGCAATCAGCCCCAGCATTTT. As protein: CASKAGHGNQPQHF.

The rearrangement joins TRBV5-5 to TRBJ1-5, with 9 bases identical to TRBD1. The J segment lost 7 bases and the V segment lost 0 bases, leaving 5 bases of the junction unmatched. The germline CDR1 and CDR2 sequences are SGHKS and YYEKEE (reference sequence). CDR3 size: 15 residues. CDR3 DNA: TGTGCCAGCAGCTTGGTTGGGACAGGGAAGCAGCCCCAGCATTTT. This sequence encodes CASSLVGTGKQPQHF.

V gene TRBV2 combines with J gene TRBJ2-2; TRBD1 is a possible D gene (5 bases). The CDR3 is 17 amino acids. The ends were cut back, 6 bases at V and 4 bases at J, with 21 bases in the middle. Germline CDR1 is SNHLY and CDR2 is FYNNEI. The chain's CDR3 is CASSVSPDRISTGELFF. Written as DNA, the CDR3 is TGTGCCAGCAGCGTTAGTCCCGACAGAATAAGCACCGGGGAGCTGTTTTTT.

J is TRBJ2-3 and V is TRBV11-3, with TRBD2 as a possible D gene (5 bases). Germline-derived CDR1 and CDR2 are SGHNT and YENEEA. Trimming stripped 2 bases from V and 3 bases from J, with 15 bases between. The CDR3 loop spans 16 amino acids. The CDR3 DNA reads TGTGCCAGCAGCTTACGTGGGCCGGGATCAACAGATACGCAGTATTTT. Its protein is CASSLRGPGSTDTQYF.

The V gene is TRBV25-1, the J gene TRBJ1-4, with TRBD1 matching 10 bases. There are 17 residues in the CDR3. Germline CDR1 is MGHDK and CDR2 is SYGVNS. The junction had 7 bases not matched to a gene; V was cut back by 1 base and J by 5 bases. The CDR3 loop is CASSEWGTGAVNEKLFF. As DNA, the CDR3 is TGTGCCAGCAGTGAATGGGGGACAGGGGCTGTGAATGAAAAACTGTTTTTT.